This TCR beta chain appears in the sequencing data of a study of CD8 T cells in Susac syndrome. CDR1 and CDR2 (germline): SGHRS, YFSETQ. CDR3 length: 13 amino acids. V dropped 4 bases and J dropped 5; count of bases not matched to a gene: 6. The study, taken as a whole, reports: It was acknowledged in the study that the number of individuals who were included in its TCR sequencing and HLA analysis was relatively small.

Random hexamers served to reverse transcribe roughly 0.5 to 1 ug RNA. Each CDR3 protein gets one entry after TCRdb re-called the immunoSEQ multiplex PCR reads with MiXCR. This sample has 150,000 to 160,000 distinct CDR3 sequences, with 85% to 95% found just once. As concerns this clonotype: Its antigen is not known.

The chain is built from TRBV5-1 and TRBJ2-7; 7 bases are shared with TRBD1. Material: CD4+ T cells from PBMCs. This receptor was taken from a human donor with Susac syndrome. The CDR3: CASSSQQGDEQYF. DNA of the CDR3: TGCGCCAGCAGCAGTCAGCAGGGGGACGAGCAGTACTTC.